These T cell receptor beta chains were read from a single sample in a study of shared clonotypes between healthy human individuals. Only in-frame clones appear in the TCRdb table, and some are missing; sequencing was by immunoSEQ multiplex PCR. The table shows some 500,000 clones, with roughly 80% occurring only once. Sequenced material: PBMCs. All receptors come from a woman in her thirties or forties in good health. Some clones in this sample may be carry-over from other donors' samples. CDR3s include the opening cysteine and the closing phenylalanine or tryptophan. The order of the fields is CDR3 protein, CDR3 DNA, J gene, V gene, D gene, clone size. D genes are given only for firm matches. Clone sizes are given selectively: once, few, many, or a class where the clone is expanded.

CDR3 protein: CASSLNPPTSAFGELFF
CDR3 DNA: TGTGCCAGCAGCTTAAACCCCCCGACTAGCGCGTTCGGGGAGCTGTTTTTT
J gene: TRBJ2-2
V gene: TRBV7-3
D gene: TRBD2
clone size: once

CDR3 protein: CASSRQGSDYGYTF
CDR3 DNA: TGCGCCAGCAGCCGACAGGGGTCAGACTATGGCTACACCTTC
J gene: TRBJ1-2
V gene: TRBV5-1
D gene: TRBD1
clone size: -

CDR3 protein: CASSLVGGFGTEAFF
CDR3 DNA: TGTGCCAGCAGCTTAGTTGGGGGGTTTGGGACTGAAGCTTTCTTT
J gene: TRBJ1-1
V gene: TRBV7-2
D gene: -
clone size: -

CDR3 protein: CASSPQGLGEKLFF
CDR3 DNA: TGTGCCAGCTCACCACAGGGGCTCGGAGAAAAACTGTTTTTT
J gene: TRBJ1-4
V gene: TRBV18
D gene: -
clone size: many

CDR3 protein: CASSPMGLAYGYTF
CDR3 DNA: TGTGCCAGCAGCCCAATGGGACTGGCCTATGGCTACACCTTC
J gene: TRBJ1-2
V gene: TRBV7-9
D gene: -
clone size: -

CDR3 protein: CSVGGLAGGPGETQYF
CDR3 DNA: TGCAGCGTTGGAGGACTAGCGGGAGGGCCCGGAGAGACCCAGTACTTC
J gene: TRBJ2-5
V gene: TRBV29-1
D gene: TRBD2
clone size: -

CDR3 protein: CAISVQAGGEQYF
CDR3 DNA: TGTGCCATCAGTGTCCAGGCGGGAGGCGAGCAGTACTTC
J gene: TRBJ2-7
V gene: TRBV10-3
D gene: TRBD2
clone size: -

CDR3 protein: CASSLVGGWSTDTQYF
CDR3 DNA: TGTGCCAGCAGCTTGGTAGGGGGCTGGAGCACAGATACGCAGTATTTT
J gene: TRBJ2-3
V gene: TRBV5-6
D gene: TRBD1
clone size: -

CDR3 protein: CASSLALASSSYNEQFF
CDR3 DNA: TGTGCCAGCAGCTTAGCGCTAGCATCTAGCTCCTACAATGAGCAGTTCTTC
J gene: TRBJ2-1
V gene: TRBV11-2
D gene: -
clone size: -

CDR3 protein: CASSLGGPANTGELFF
CDR3 DNA: TGTGCCAGCAGCTTAGGAGGCCCGGCGAACACCGGGGAGCTGTTTTTT
J gene: TRBJ2-2
V gene: TRBV7-6
D gene: -
clone size: -

CDR3 protein: CASSLDRPSYNEQFF
CDR3 DNA: TGCGCCAGCAGCTTGGATCGGCCCTCCTACAATGAGCAGTTCTTC
J gene: TRBJ2-1
V gene: TRBV5-1
D gene: -
clone size: -

CDR3 protein: CATSRDMRGAQPQHF
CDR3 DNA: TGTGCCACCAGCAGAGATATGCGGGGAGCTCAGCCCCAGCATTTT
J gene: TRBJ1-5
V gene: TRBV15
D gene: -
clone size: -

CDR3 protein: CASSLTDRGLGEQYF
CDR3 DNA: TGTGCCAGCAGTTTAACCGACAGGGGGCTGGGGGAGCAGTACTTC
J gene: TRBJ2-7
V gene: TRBV28
D gene: TRBD1
clone size: -

CDR3 protein: CASSLQDGETQYF
CDR3 DNA: TGTGCCAGCAGCTTACAGGACGGGGAGACCCAGTACTTC
J gene: TRBJ2-5
V gene: TRBV7-3
D gene: -
clone size: -

CDR3 protein: CASNDPGTHYEQYF
CDR3 DNA: TGTGCCAGCAACGACCCCGGGACTCACTACGAGCAGTACTTC
J gene: TRBJ2-7
V gene: TRBV6-6
D gene: -
clone size: once

CDR3 protein: CASSLGGTSSGANVLTF
CDR3 DNA: TGTGCCAGCAGCTTAGGGGGCACAAGCTCTGGGGCCAACGTCCTGACTTTC
J gene: TRBJ2-6
V gene: TRBV7-6
D gene: -
clone size: -

CDR3 protein: CASSLVAGTHRGTEAFF
CDR3 DNA: TGCGCCAGCAGCTTGGTGGCGGGAACACACCGGGGCACTGAAGCCTTCTTT
J gene: TRBJ1-1
V gene: TRBV5-1
D gene: -
clone size: -

CDR3 protein: CATFRDRGSQPQHF
CDR3 DNA: TGTGCCACCTTTCGGGACCGGGGATCTCAGCCCCAGCATTTT
J gene: TRBJ1-5
V gene: TRBV28
D gene: -
clone size: -

CDR3 protein: CASREDAGGAETQYF
CDR3 DNA: TGTGCCAGTAGGGAGGACGCAGGAGGGGCAGAGACCCAGTACTTC
J gene: TRBJ2-5
V gene: TRBV2
D gene: -
clone size: many

CDR3 protein: CAWRRTGETEAFF
CDR3 DNA: TGTGCCTGGAGACGGACAGGGGAGACTGAAGCTTTCTTT
J gene: TRBJ1-1
V gene: TRBV30
D gene: TRBD1
clone size: -

CDR3 protein: CASRPGLASYEQYF
CDR3 DNA: TGTGCCAGCAGGCCGGGACTAGCGTCATACGAGCAGTACTTC
J gene: TRBJ2-7
V gene: TRBV6-5
D gene: TRBD2
clone size: -

CDR3 protein: CASSPEWGNTEAFF
CDR3 DNA: TGTGCCAGCAGCCCCGAATGGGGGAACACTGAAGCTTTCTTT
J gene: TRBJ1-1
V gene: TRBV5-4
D gene: -
clone size: few

CDR3 protein: CASSSQGGQLGNEQFF
CDR3 DNA: TGTGCCAGCAGTTCCCAGGGTGGACAGCTGGGCAATGAGCAGTTCTTC
J gene: TRBJ2-1
V gene: TRBV6-5
D gene: -
clone size: -

CDR3 protein: CASLNSGSNPEQYF
CDR3 DNA: TGTGCCAGCCTAAATAGCGGGAGTAATCCCGAGCAGTACTTC
J gene: TRBJ2-7
V gene: TRBV28
D gene: TRBD2
clone size: -

CDR3 protein: CASRGDTYEQYF
CDR3 DNA: TGTGCCAGCAGGGGGGACACGTACGAGCAGTACTTC
J gene: TRBJ2-7
V gene: TRBV2
D gene: -
clone size: many

CDR3 protein: CASSLPDRGTRGYTF
CDR3 DNA: TGTGCCAGCAGCCTACCGGACAGGGGTACGAGGGGCTACACCTTC
J gene: TRBJ1-2
V gene: TRBV5-4
D gene: TRBD1
clone size: -

CDR3 protein: CASSPTWGDYGYTF
CDR3 DNA: TGTGCCAGCTCACCAACCTGGGGGGACTATGGCTACACCTTC
J gene: TRBJ1-2
V gene: TRBV18
D gene: -
clone size: -

CDR3 protein: CASSYSGSKNNEQFF
CDR3 DNA: TGTGCCAGCAGCTATAGCGGGAGTAAAAACAATGAGCAGTTCTTC
J gene: TRBJ2-1
V gene: TRBV7-9
D gene: TRBD2
clone size: -

CDR3 protein: CASSLGDQETQYF
CDR3 DNA: TGTGCCAGCAGCTTGGGAGACCAAGAGACACAGTACTTC
J gene: TRBJ2-5
V gene: TRBV5-4
D gene: -
clone size: -

CDR3 protein: CASSLAPTGIEQFF
CDR3 DNA: TGTGCCAGCAGCTTGGCCCCGACAGGGATTGAGCAGTTCTTC
J gene: TRBJ2-1
V gene: TRBV5-6
D gene: TRBD1
clone size: once

CDR3 protein: CASSSGTSGNYNEQFF
CDR3 DNA: TGCGCCAGCAGCTCCGGGACTAGCGGGAACTACAATGAGCAGTTCTTC
J gene: TRBJ2-1
V gene: TRBV5-1
D gene: TRBD2
clone size: many

CDR3 protein: CSVEQGAGEQYF
CDR3 DNA: TGCAGCGTTGAACAGGGGGCGGGCGAACAGTACTTC
J gene: TRBJ2-5
V gene: TRBV29-1
D gene: TRBD1
clone size: -

CDR3 protein: CASSTMTGQGYEQYF
CDR3 DNA: TGCGCCAGCAGCACCATGACCGGACAGGGCTACGAGCAGTACTTC
J gene: TRBJ2-7
V gene: TRBV5-1
D gene: TRBD1
clone size: -

CDR3 protein: CASSIVSGETQYF
CDR3 DNA: TGTGCCAGTAGTATAGTGTCTGGAGAGACCCAGTACTTC
J gene: TRBJ2-5
V gene: TRBV19
D gene: -
clone size: -

CDR3 protein: CASSQGTDGDEQFF
CDR3 DNA: TGTGCCAGCAGCCAAGGAACTGACGGAGATGAGCAGTTCTTC
J gene: TRBJ2-1
V gene: TRBV4-2
D gene: -
clone size: -

CDR3 protein: CASSFRTGGDTEAFF
CDR3 DNA: TGTGCCAGCAGTTTCCGGACAGGGGGCGACACTGAAGCTTTCTTT
J gene: TRBJ1-1
V gene: TRBV28
D gene: TRBD1
clone size: few

CDR3 protein: CASSLDLGEGYTF
CDR3 DNA: TGCGCCAGCAGCTTGGATCTGGGGGAAGGCTACACCTTC
J gene: TRBJ1-2
V gene: TRBV5-1
D gene: -
clone size: few

CDR3 protein: CASSPPWDSSYEQYF
CDR3 DNA: TGTGCCAGCTCACCCCCGTGGGACAGCTCCTACGAGCAGTACTTC
J gene: TRBJ2-7
V gene: TRBV18
D gene: TRBD1
clone size: many

CDR3 protein: CAWSVLGGALNEKLFF
CDR3 DNA: TGTGCCTGGAGTGTACTTGGTGGCGCCCTTAATGAAAAACTGTTTTTT
J gene: TRBJ1-4
V gene: TRBV30
D gene: -
clone size: few